Here is one T cell receptor beta chain with its context. The germline V gene encodes CDR1 MDHEN and CDR2 SYDVKM. The V gene lost 2 bases and the J gene lost 7 bases, with 9 bases spanning the gap. There are 13 residues in the CDR3. This entry belongs to a study of blood T cell repertoires in COVID-19. Study-level information: Samples of COVID-19 (acute and convalescent) were obtained from the United States, Italy and Spain. Sample material is recorded as cDNA or gDNA derived from T cells, B-cell-depleted T cells, or PBMCs.

In the study's own analysis: For nucleated cells, counts were estimated from reference gene primer amplification. TCRdb's table, derived via immunoSEQ multiplex PCR, lists solely in-frame clones and lacks some. V and J calls and clone size come straight from that table; D and trimming were deduced from the DNA. The sample includes about 68,000 clones, about 74% of them seen just once. This sequence joins TRBV28 and TRBJ1-5; D is uncertain. The TCR sequence derives from a human donor in a cohort sampled during active COVID-19. The sample taken for sequencing was peripheral blood. Here the CDR3 reads CASSLTGMQPQHF. The CDR3 region has the DNA TGTGCCAGCAGTTTAACGGGGATGCAGCCCCAGCATTTT.